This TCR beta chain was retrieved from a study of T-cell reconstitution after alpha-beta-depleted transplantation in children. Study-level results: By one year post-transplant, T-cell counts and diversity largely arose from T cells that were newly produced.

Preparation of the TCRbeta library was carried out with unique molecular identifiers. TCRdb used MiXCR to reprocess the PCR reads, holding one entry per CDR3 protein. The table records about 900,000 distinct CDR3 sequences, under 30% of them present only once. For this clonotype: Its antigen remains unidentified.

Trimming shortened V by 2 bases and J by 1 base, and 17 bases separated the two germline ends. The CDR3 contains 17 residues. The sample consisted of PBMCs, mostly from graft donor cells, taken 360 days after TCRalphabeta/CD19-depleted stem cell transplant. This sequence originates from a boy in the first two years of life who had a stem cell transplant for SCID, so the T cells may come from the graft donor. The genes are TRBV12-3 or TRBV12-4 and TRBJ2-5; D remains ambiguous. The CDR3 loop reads CASSLWGFGVFQETQYF. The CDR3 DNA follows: TGTGCCAGCAGTTTATGGGGTTTTGGGGTATTCCAAGAGACCCAGTACTTC.